Listed below are T cell receptor beta chains from one sample, sequenced in a study of identical twins. TCRdb reprocessed the 5' RACE reads with MiXCR, giving one entry per CDR3 protein. The sample comprises roughly 1.6 million distinct CDR3 sequences, under 35% of which are singletons, and under 0.35% rests with the top ten. Sequencing was performed on cord blood. The receptors come from a newborn girl in good health. CDR3s include the opening cysteine and the closing phenylalanine or tryptophan. Fields, in order: V gene, D gene, J gene, clone size, CDR3 DNA, CDR3 protein. The D gene is left open where the match is weak. Part of the rows lack a size; the others show once, few, many or a class for expanded clones.

>TRBV27|NA|TRBJ2-6|NA
TGTGCCAGCAGTCCTTGGAGAACCGGGACGCCCAGCTCTGGGGCCAACGTCCTGACTTTC
CASSPWRTGTPSSGANVLTF
>TRBV11-2|TRBD2|TRBJ2-7|few
TGTGCCAGCAGCTTGCGACTAGCGGGAGGCAACTACGAGCAGTACTTC
CASSLRLAGGNYEQYF
>TRBV28|TRBD2|TRBJ2-1|NA
TGTGCCAGCAGTTTTATTCGGGAGGATTACAATGAGCAGTTCTTC
CASSFIREDYNEQFF
>TRBV2|NA|TRBJ2-3|NA
TGTGCCAGCAGTGAAGCCAGGGTCACAGATACGCAGTATTTT
CASSEARVTDTQYF
>TRBV28|TRBD1|TRBJ2-7|NA
TGTGCCAGCAGTACTCTCCCGGGACAGGGGTTTTCCTACGAGCAGTACTTC
CASSTLPGQGFSYEQYF
>TRBV6-1|NA|TRBJ1-6|once
TGTGCCAGCAGTGGCCCCTCGGCAGGTGCCTATAATTCACCCCTCCACTTT
CASSGPSAGAYNSPLHF
>TRBV5-1|TRBD2|TRBJ2-1|NA
TGCGCCAGCAGCGAGGCGGCTAGCGGGAGGTGGGATGAGCAGTTCTTC
CASSEAASGRWDEQFF
>TRBV7-7|TRBD2|TRBJ2-1|few
TGTGCTAGCAGCCGCCGACTAGCGAGTTCCTACAATGAGCAGTTCTTC
CASSRRLASSYNEQFF
>TRBV20-1|TRBD2|TRBJ2-7|few
TGCAGTGCTAGAGAAGCTAGCGGGATTAACGAGCAGTACTTC
CSAREASGINEQYF
>TRBV6-6|NA|TRBJ1-2|few
TGTGCCAGCAGTTATATGGGGGGTGGCTACACCTTC
CASSYMGGGYTF
>TRBV24-1|TRBD2|TRBJ2-5|few
TGTGCCACCAGTGATCGCCCTAGCGGGGGTATCCATGAGCAGTACTTC
CATSDRPSGGIHEQYF
>TRBV20-1|NA|TRBJ2-7|few
TGCAGTGCTAGTGCGACAGTTAAGGGCGAGCAGTACTTC
CSASATVKGEQYF
>TRBV6-6|NA|TRBJ2-7|NA
TGTGCCAGCAGTGGGGGCTTGTTGCTGAGCTACGAGCAGTACTTC
CASSGGLLLSYEQYF
>TRBV29-1|NA|TRBJ2-1|NA
TGCAGCGCTCTGAAGAGGTCGTCGTTCTACAATGAGCAGTTCTTC
CSALKRSSFYNEQFF
>TRBV27|TRBD1|TRBJ2-7|NA
TGTGCCAGCAGCCATCGCACCGGGACAGGGCCCTACGAGCAGTACTTC
CASSHRTGTGPYEQYF
>TRBV27|NA|TRBJ2-5|NA
TGTGCCAGCAGTTATTCCACGGGGTTCCAAGAGACCCAGTACTTC
CASSYSTGFQETQYF
>TRBV10-3|NA|TRBJ2-6|many
TGTGCCATCGGTGAATTCTCTGGGGCCAACGTCCTGACTTTC
CAIGEFSGANVLTF
>TRBV5-1|TRBD1|TRBJ2-7|many
TGCGCCAGCAGCTTGGAAGCAGGGGGTAACTACGAGCAGTACTTC
CASSLEAGGNYEQYF
>TRBV6-4|NA|TRBJ1-1|NA
TGTGCCAGCAGTGACCATGGCAGAAACACTGAAGCTTTCTTT
CASSDHGRNTEAFF
>TRBV20-1|TRBD1|TRBJ1-1|NA
TGCAGTGCCTCCTGGGGGACAGCCCGGAACACTGAAGCTTTCTTT
CSASWGTARNTEAFF
>TRBV27|NA|TRBJ1-2|few
TGTGCCAGCAGTTTGGTCTCAGATCCCGGCTATGGCTACACCTTC
CASSLVSDPGYGYTF
>TRBV7-9|NA|TRBJ1-2|NA
TGTGCCAGCAGCCCCGCGGATGCACTCAACTATGGCTACACCTTC
CASSPADALNYGYTF
>TRBV2|NA|TRBJ2-7|NA
TGTGCCAGCACCGAAAGCCTAGCAGGAACAACCTACGAGCAGTACTTC
CASTESLAGTTYEQYF
>TRBV20-1|NA|TRBJ2-3|few
TGCAGTGCTACACTAGCCTCCCCCGATACGCAGTATTTT
CSATLASPDTQYF
>TRBV20-1|TRBD1|TRBJ2-3|once
TGCAGTGCAATGACAGGGCCAGATACGCAGTATTTT
CSAMTGPDTQYF
>TRBV24-1|TRBD1|TRBJ2-1|few
TGTGCCACCAGGGACAGGGGAGGGTTTGATGAGCAGTTCTTC
CATRDRGGFDEQFF
>TRBV29-1|NA|TRBJ2-7|NA
TGCAGCGTGTTCGAGTCCTACGAGCAGTACTTC
CSVFESYEQYF
>TRBV11-2|NA|TRBJ2-1|once
TGTGCCAGCAGCTCCACTTTTCCTCAGTTCTTC
CASSSTFPQFF
>TRBV2|NA|TRBJ2-5|NA
TGTGCCAGTAGGACTAACCGGGGCAATGAGCAGTACTTC
CASRTNRGNEQYF